Following are 8 T cell receptor beta chains from one sample sequenced in a study of siplizumab effects on memory and regulatory T cells. Sequencing was performed with immunoSEQ multiplex PCR; in TCRdb, only in-frame clones are kept and a portion is missing. This table has 56,000 or so clones, less than 98% appearing once. The source material was naive CD8+ T cells sorted from blood. The receptors shown here come from a human donor in good health.

This clone has just one count. V is TRBV5-5 and J is TRBJ1-1; D gene uncertain. V was trimmed by 0 bases and J by 6 bases, leaving 12 bases between them. The germline gives CDR1 SGHKS, CDR2 YYEKEE (reference sequence). CDR3 length equals 14 residues. The CDR3 DNA is TGTGCCAGCAGCTTGGAGGGTTATTCATCTGAAGCTTTCTTT. Protein sequence: CASSLEGYSSEAFF.

This clone has just one count. The chain uses TRBV5-1 and TRBJ1-2; D gene ambiguous. Per germline, CDR1 SGHRS and CDR2 YFSETQ. The CDR3 has 16 residues. With 0 bases removed from V and 2 bases from J, the gap between germline ends came to 14 bases. Here the CDR3 reads CASSLDPLTVNYGYTF. DNA for the CDR3: TGCGCCAGCAGCTTGGACCCCTTGACTGTGAACTATGGCTACACCTTC.

This chain links TRBV7-9 with TRBJ2-1; no clear D. The V gene's germline CDR1 is SEHNR and CDR2 FQNEAQ (reference sequence). The germline V and J ends were trimmed by 5 bases and 6 bases, with 8 bases remaining between them. This CDR3 spans 12 amino acids. CDR3 amino acids: CASSTVINEQFF. CDR3 bases: TGTGCCAGCAGCACAGTAATCAATGAGCAGTTCTTC.

This rearrangement joins TRBV2 to TRBJ2-3, with 7 bases lining up with TRBD1. Per germline, CDR1 SNHLY and CDR2 FYNNEI. Germline trimming cut 1 base from V and 0 bases from J; bases unmatched to any gene: 7. This CDR3 is built from 17 residues. The CDR3 nucleotides read TGTGCCAGCAGTGAAGTCGGCGACAGGGTGAGCACAGATACGCAGTATTTT. Protein: CASSEVGDRVSTDTQYF.

This chain joins TRBV9 and TRBJ2-7, with 9 bases identical to TRBD2. CDR3 length equals 14 residues. Trimming took 2 bases from V and 3 from J; bases not matched to a gene: 3. Per germline, CDR1 SGDLS and CDR2 YYNGEE. In DNA form, the CDR3 reads TGTGCCAGCAGCGTGAATAGCGGGGGCTACGAGCAGTACTTC. Translation gives CASSVNSGGYEQYF.

The chain has TRBV7-9 and TRBJ2-1, with TRBD1 identical over 7 bases. The CDR3 totals 15 residues. V dropped 5 bases and J dropped 3; count of bases not matched to a gene: 7. Germline V CDR1 and CDR2: SEHNR, FQNEAQ (reference sequence). DNA of the CDR3: TGTGCCAGCAGCCATAGACAGGGATTCTACAATGAGCAGTTCTTC. This encodes CASSHRQGFYNEQFF.

V and J are TRBV28 and TRBJ2-3; D remains ambiguous. The CDR3 has 15 residues. CDR1 and CDR2 (germline): MDHEN, SYDVKM. The V end lost 5 bases, the J end lost 1 base, and 13 bases lay between the germline ends. The CDR3 loop reads CASSPLADGTDTQYF. CDR3 nucleotides: TGTGCCAGCAGTCCGTTAGCAGACGGCACAGATACGCAGTATTTT.

The chain couples TRBV9 to TRBJ1-4; D not certain. The germline gives CDR1 SGDLS, CDR2 YYNGEE. V lost 0 bases and J 0 bases, leaving 9 bases between the germline ends. The CDR3 is 16 amino acids. The CDR3 loop reads CASSVGEGATNEKLFF. Written as DNA, the CDR3 is TGTGCCAGCAGCGTAGGGGAGGGAGCAACTAATGAAAAACTGTTTTTT.